This T cell receptor beta chain stems from a study of blood T cell repertoires in COVID-19. The V segment lost 7 bases and the J segment 2 bases; nucleotides outside the gene matches: 6. The CDR3 spans 15 residues. CDR1 is MNHEY, CDR2 SVGAGI, per germline. This clone showed up just once. This table comes from immunoSEQ multiplex PCR, and its TCRdb copy is limited to in-frame clones, with some not included. Among about 220,000 clones listed, about 80% were seen once. The receptor's source is a woman aged 55-69 years with acute or convalescent COVID-19. Specimen: peripheral blood. V gene TRBV6-5 combines with J gene TRBJ2-5, with TRBD2 matching over 11 bases. The DNA of the CDR3 is TGTGCCAGCACCAAGGGACTAGCGGAACAAGAGACCCAGTACTTC. Translating gives CASTKGLAEQETQYF.